This T cell receptor beta chain is from a study of identical twins. Healthy Caucasians alone served as donors. In TCRdb, the 5' RACE reads were re-called with MiXCR into one record per CDR3 protein. The data contain 200,000 to 300,000 distinct CDR3 sequences, approximately 11% of them singletons. General study results and limits: A lower insertion count was a feature of abundant cord blood beta clonotypes, with no such feature in memory repertoires. The study found excess low generation probability among twin-shared out-of-frame alpha sequences.

In its sample, this clonotype was seen a few times. What it binds is unknown. The sample was also linked to a second study, of yellow fever vaccine responses in identical twins.

The sample was memory (CD45RO+) T cells sorted from blood. The source of this sequence is a woman aged 18-29 years in good health.

The CDR3 loop is CSASPNVGRSDTQYF. The CDR3 nucleotides read TGCAGTGCTAGCCCTAACGTAGGGAGGTCAGATACGCAGTATTTT. The V gene is TRBV20-1, the J gene TRBJ2-3; maybe TRBD2 (6 bases). Germline values: CDR1 DFQATT, CDR2 SNEGSKA (reference sequence). This CDR3 spans 15 amino acids. Trimming removed 3 bases from V and 4 bases from J, with 17 bases in between.